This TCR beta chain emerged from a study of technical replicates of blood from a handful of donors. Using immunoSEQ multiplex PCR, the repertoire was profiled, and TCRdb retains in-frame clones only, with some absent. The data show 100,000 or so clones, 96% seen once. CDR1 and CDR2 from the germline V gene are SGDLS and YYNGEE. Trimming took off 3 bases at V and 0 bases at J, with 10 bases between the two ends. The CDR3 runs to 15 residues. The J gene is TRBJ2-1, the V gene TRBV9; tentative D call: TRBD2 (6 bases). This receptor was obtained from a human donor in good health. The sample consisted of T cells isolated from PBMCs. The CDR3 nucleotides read TGTGCCAGCAGCGCTAGCGCCCCCTCCTACAATGAGCAGTTCTTC. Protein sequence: CASSASAPSYNEQFF.